Included here is one TCR beta chain sequence, with context. Antigen unknown. The sample is drawn from a study of Ad26.COV2.S vaccination and SARS-CoV-2 variants. Study at large: By the intramuscular route, Ad26.COV2.S was given once, or twice 56 days apart.

The study's findings and limits: Researchers reported similar non-spike TCR breadth in vaccine and placebo recipients.

Profiling relied on immunoSEQ multiplex PCR, and the TCRdb table lists in-frame clones only, not all of them. This sample carries roughly 380,000 clones, around nine tenths of them seen once, and the ten largest clones take roughly 3.1%. The treatment: roughly 19 received Ad26.COV2.S at low or high dose, single or two shots; several received placebo; per-sample allocation not given. Repertoires come from day 63 after the first vaccine or placebo injection. Cohort 1b enrolled adults aged 18-55 years in Boston. The V and J ends lost 9 bases and 5 bases, in that order; junction bases with no gene match: 9. This CDR3 region has 14 residues. Germline V gene data show CDR1 as LNHDA and CDR2 as SQIVND (reference sequence).

V usage is TRBV19 and J usage is TRBJ2-3, with TRBD1 matching over 9 bases. This clonotype was sampled from a person aged 18-65 years who received the Ad26.COV2.S COVID-19 vaccine or a placebo. This specimen was peripheral blood, taken in a trial of Ad26.COV2.S vaccine versus placebo. For the CDR3, the DNA is TGTGCCAGCCTGCCCGGGACAGGGAGAGATACGCAGTATTTT. Translated, it gives CASLPGTGRDTQYF.